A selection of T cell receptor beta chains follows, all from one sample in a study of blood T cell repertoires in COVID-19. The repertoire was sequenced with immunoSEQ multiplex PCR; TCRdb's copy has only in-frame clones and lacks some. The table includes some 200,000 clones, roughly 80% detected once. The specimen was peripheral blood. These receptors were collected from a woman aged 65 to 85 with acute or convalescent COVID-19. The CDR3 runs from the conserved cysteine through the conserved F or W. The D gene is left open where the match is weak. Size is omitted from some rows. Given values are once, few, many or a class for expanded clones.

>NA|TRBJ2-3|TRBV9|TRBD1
CASSVNRGQDTQYF
TGTGCCAGCAGCGTAAACAGGGGGCAAGATACGCAGTATTTT
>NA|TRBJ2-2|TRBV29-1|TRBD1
CSVEERGQGWTGELFF
TGCAGCGTTGAAGAAAGGGGACAGGGGTGGACCGGGGAGCTGTTTTTT
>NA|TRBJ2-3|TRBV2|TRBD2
CASSESLAGMRTDTQYF
TGTGCCAGCAGTGAGTCGCTAGCGGGGATGAGGACAGATACGCAGTATTTT
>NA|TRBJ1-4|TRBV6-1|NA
CASSEVYAAKKLFF
TGTGCCAGCAGTGAAGTGTACGCGGCAAAAAAACTGTTTTTT
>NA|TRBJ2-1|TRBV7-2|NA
CAIQGVPGDEQFF
TGTGCCATCCAGGGGGTGCCGGGGGATGAGCAGTTCTTC
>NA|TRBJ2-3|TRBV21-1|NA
CASSKEDGGGVTDTQYF
TGTGCCAGCAGCAAAGAGGATGGAGGGGGGGTCACAGATACGCAGTATTTT
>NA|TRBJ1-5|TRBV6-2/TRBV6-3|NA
CASSGRRGSGTQFGQPQHF
TGTGCCAGCAGTGGTCGCCGGGGATCCGGGACACAATTCGGGCAGCCCCAGCATTTT
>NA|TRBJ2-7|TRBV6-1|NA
CASSEAQGRSQYF
TGTGCCAGCAGTGAAGCGCAAGGGAGGAGTCAGTACTTC
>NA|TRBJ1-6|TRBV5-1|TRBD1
CASSYSGQGYNSPLHF
TGCGCCAGCAGCTACTCTGGACAGGGATATAATTCACCCCTCCACTTT
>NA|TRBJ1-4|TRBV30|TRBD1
CAWSQTGGNEKLFF
TGTGCCTGGAGTCAGACAGGGGGAAATGAAAAACTGTTTTTT
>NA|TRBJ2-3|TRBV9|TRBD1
CASSVEGGQGSDTQYF
TGTGCCAGCAGCGTAGAAGGGGGACAGGGTTCAGATACGCAGTATTTT
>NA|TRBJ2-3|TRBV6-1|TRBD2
CASSEAFTSGDITQYF
TGTGCCAGCAGTGAAGCGTTTACTAGCGGGGACATTACGCAGTATTTT
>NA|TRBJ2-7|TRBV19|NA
CASSPIGGGHSYEQYF
TGTGCCAGTAGCCCCATAGGCGGGGGACACTCCTACGAGCAGTACTTC
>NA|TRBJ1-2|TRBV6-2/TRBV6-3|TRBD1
CASSDRARGYTF
TGTGCCAGCAGCGACAGGGCTAGGGGCTACACCTTC
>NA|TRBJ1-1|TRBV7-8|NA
CASSFGQHTEAFF
TGTGCCAGCAGCTTCGGACAGCACACTGAAGCTTTCTTT
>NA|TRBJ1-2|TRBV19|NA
CASSISDRKGYTF
TGTGCCAGTAGTATTTCAGACAGGAAGGGCTACACCTTC
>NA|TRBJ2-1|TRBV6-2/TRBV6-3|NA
CASSYSSRQFF
TGTGCCAGCAGTTATAGTTCGCGGCAGTTCTTC
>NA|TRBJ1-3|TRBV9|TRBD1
CASSVTGAISGNTIYF
TGTGCCAGCAGCGTTACAGGGGCAATCTCTGGAAACACCATATATTTT
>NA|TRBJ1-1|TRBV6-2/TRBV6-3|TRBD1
CASSYKGAGNTEAFF
TGTGCCAGCAGTTACAAGGGGGCCGGGAACACTGAAGCTTTCTTT
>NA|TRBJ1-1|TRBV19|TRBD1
CASSADRLNTEAFF
TGTGCCAGTAGCGCGGACAGGCTGAACACTGAAGCTTTCTTT
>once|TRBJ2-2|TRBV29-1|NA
CSVSRDTGELFF
TGCAGCGTTTCGCGGGACACCGGGGAGCTGTTTTTT
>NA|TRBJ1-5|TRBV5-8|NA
CASSLGGFSNQPQHF
TGTGCCAGCAGCTTGGGAGGGTTTAGCAATCAGCCCCAGCATTTT
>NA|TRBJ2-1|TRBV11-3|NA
CASSSQHGGYNEQFF
TGTGCCAGCAGCTCACAGCACGGGGGTTACAATGAGCAGTTCTTC
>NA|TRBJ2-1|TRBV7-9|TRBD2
CASSSETIAGGHNEQFF
TGTGCCAGCAGCTCCGAAACCATAGCGGGGGGCCACAATGAGCAGTTCTTC
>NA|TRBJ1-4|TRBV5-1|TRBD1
CASSYGQGGKLFF
TGCGCCAGCAGCTACGGACAGGGCGGAAAACTGTTTTTT
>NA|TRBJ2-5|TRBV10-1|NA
CASSAGQKQETQYF
TGCGCCAGCAGTGCGGGTCAGAAGCAAGAGACCCAGTACTTC
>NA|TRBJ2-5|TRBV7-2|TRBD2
CASSLYASGGARQETQYF
TGTGCCAGCAGCTTATATGCTAGCGGGGGGGCCAGACAAGAGACCCAGTACTTC
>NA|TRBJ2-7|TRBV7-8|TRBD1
CASSRDRTGPYEQYF
TGTGCCAGCAGCCGAGACAGGACAGGGCCCTACGAGCAGTACTTC
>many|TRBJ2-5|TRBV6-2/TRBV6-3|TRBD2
CASSGRLAGLETQYF
TGTGCCAGCAGCGGTCGACTAGCGGGCCTAGAGACCCAGTACTTC
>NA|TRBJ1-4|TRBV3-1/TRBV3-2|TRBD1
CASSQDQTGGREKLFF
TGTGCCAGCAGCCAAGATCAGACAGGGGGGAGAGAAAAACTGTTTTTT
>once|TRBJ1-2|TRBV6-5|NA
CASHQGRDGYTF
TGTGCCAGCCATCAGGGGCGCGATGGCTACACCTTC
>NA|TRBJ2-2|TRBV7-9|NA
CASSFPTGLDTTNTGELFF
TGTGCCAGCAGCTTCCCGACAGGCCTCGATACCACGAACACCGGGGAGCTGTTTTTT
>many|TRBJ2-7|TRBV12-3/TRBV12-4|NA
CASSLEGYEQYF
TGTGCCAGCAGTTTAGAGGGGTACGAGCAGTACTTC
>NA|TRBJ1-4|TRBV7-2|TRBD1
CASSRDRADEKLFF
TGTGCCAGCAGCCGCGACAGGGCGGATGAAAAACTGTTTTTT
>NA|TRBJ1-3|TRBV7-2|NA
CASSTNSGNTIYF
TGTGCCAGCAGCACTAACTCTGGAAACACCATATATTTT
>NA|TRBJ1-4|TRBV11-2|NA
CASSLNIRVKLFF
TGTGCCAGCAGCTTAAATATCAGGGTAAAACTGTTTTTT
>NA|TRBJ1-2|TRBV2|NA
CASRDSGYGYTF
TGTGCCAGCAGGGACAGCGGCTATGGCTACACCTTC
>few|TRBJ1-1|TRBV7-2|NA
CASSIDRQNTEAFF
TGTGCCAGCAGCATAGACAGACAGAACACTGAAGCTTTCTTT
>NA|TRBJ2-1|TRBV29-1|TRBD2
CSEDSTGGLRGLATYNEQFF
TGCAGCGAAGACTCGACGGGGGGCCTTAGGGGACTAGCGACCTACAATGAGCAGTTCTTC
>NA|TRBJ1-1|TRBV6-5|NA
CASGLARNTEAFF
TGTGCCAGCGGTTTAGCCCGGAACACTGAAGCTTTCTTT
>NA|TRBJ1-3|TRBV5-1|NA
CASSPGFSDYSGNTIYF
TGCGCCAGCAGCCCAGGATTCAGCGACTACTCTGGAAACACCATATATTTT
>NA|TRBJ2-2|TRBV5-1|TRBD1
CASSLEQGFGTGELFF
TGCGCCAGCAGCTTAGAACAGGGGTTTGGGACCGGGGAGCTGTTTTTT
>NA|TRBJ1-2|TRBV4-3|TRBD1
CASSSRQGAATGYTF
TGCGCCAGCAGCTCACGACAGGGGGCGGCGACGGGCTACACCTTC
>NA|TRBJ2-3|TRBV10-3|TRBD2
CAITNSGGFNVDTQYF
TGTGCCATCACTAATAGCGGGGGTTTTAACGTAGATACGCAGTATTTT
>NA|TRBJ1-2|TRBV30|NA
CAWSVQLPYGYTF
TGTGCCTGGAGTGTACAGCTCCCCTATGGCTACACCTTC
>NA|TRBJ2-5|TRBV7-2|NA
CASSFVTGEGETQYF
TGTGCCAGCAGCTTCGTGACAGGGGAGGGGGAGACCCAGTACTTC
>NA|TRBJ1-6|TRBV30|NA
CAWDGVGNSPLHF
TGTGCCTGGGACGGGGTTGGGAATTCACCCCTCCACTTT